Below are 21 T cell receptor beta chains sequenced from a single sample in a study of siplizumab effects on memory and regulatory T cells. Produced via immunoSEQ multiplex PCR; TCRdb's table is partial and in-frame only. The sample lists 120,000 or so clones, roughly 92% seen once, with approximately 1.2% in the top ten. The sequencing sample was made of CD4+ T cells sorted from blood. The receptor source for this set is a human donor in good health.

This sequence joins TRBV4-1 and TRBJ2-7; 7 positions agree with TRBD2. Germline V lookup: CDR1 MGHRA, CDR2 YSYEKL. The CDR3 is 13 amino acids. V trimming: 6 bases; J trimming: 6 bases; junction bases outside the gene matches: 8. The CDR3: CASSSGTIGEQYF. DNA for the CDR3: TGCGCCAGCAGTTCCGGGACTATTGGCGAGCAGTACTTC.

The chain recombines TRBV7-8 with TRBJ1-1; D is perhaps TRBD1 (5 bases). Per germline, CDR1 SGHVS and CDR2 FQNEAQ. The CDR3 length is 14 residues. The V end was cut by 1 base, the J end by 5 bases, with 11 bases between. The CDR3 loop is CASSLGVGETEAFF. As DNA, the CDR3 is TGTGCCAGCAGCTTAGGAGTAGGGGAGACTGAAGCTTTCTTT.

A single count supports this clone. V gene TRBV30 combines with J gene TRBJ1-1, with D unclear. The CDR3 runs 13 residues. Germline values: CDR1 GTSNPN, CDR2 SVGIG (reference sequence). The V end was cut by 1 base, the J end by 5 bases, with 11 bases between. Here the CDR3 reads CAWSDTTVTEAFF. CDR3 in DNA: TGTGCCTGGAGTGATACAACGGTGACTGAAGCTTTCTTT.

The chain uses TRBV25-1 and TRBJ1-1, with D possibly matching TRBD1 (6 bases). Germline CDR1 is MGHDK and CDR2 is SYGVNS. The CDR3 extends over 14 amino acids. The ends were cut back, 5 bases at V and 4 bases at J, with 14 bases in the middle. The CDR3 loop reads CASSFGGQITEAFF. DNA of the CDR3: TGTGCCAGCAGTTTTGGGGGGCAGATCACTGAAGCTTTCTTT.

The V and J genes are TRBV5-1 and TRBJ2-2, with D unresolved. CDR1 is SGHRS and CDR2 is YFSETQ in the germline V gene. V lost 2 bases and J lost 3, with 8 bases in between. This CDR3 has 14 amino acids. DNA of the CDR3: TGCGCCAGCAGCTTCCTCGGTGACACCGGGGAGCTGTTTTTT. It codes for CASSFLGDTGELFF.

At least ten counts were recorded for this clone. CDR3 sequence reads: CASSLAGADYGYTF. CDR3 bases: TGTGCCAGCAGCCTGGCAGGGGCGGACTATGGCTACACCTTC. The chain is built from TRBV6-5 and TRBJ1-2; possible D gene TRBD1, 6 bases. CDR3 length: 14 amino acids. Trimming cost V 6 bases and J 3 bases, with 14 bases left between them. Germline loops: CDR1 MNHEY, CDR2 SVGAGI.

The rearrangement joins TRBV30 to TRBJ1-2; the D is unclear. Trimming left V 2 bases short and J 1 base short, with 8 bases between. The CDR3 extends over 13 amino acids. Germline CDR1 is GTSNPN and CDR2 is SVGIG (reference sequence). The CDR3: CAWSKTDNYGYTF. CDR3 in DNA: TGTGCCTGGAGTAAAACAGATAACTATGGCTACACCTTC. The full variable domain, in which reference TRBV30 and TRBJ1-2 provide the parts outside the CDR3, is SQTIHQWPATLVQPVGSPLSLECTVEGTSNPNLYWYRQAAGRGLQLLFYSVGIGQISSEVPQNLSASRPQDRQFILSSKKLLLSDSGFYLCAWSKTDNYGYTFGSGTRLTVV.

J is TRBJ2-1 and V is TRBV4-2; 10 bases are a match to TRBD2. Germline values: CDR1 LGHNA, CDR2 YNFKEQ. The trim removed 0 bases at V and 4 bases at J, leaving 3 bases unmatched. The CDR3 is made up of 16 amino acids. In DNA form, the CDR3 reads TGTGCCAGCAGCCAAGAGGAGCGGGGGGGATACAATGAGCAGTTCTTC. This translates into CASSQEERGGYNEQFF.

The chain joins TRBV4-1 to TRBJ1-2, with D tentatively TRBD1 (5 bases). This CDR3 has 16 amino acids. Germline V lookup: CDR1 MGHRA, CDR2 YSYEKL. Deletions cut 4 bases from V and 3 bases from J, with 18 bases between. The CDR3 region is CASSPRGVQGDYGYTF. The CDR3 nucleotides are TGCGCCAGCAGCCCCCGTGGTGTGCAGGGTGACTATGGCTACACCTTC.

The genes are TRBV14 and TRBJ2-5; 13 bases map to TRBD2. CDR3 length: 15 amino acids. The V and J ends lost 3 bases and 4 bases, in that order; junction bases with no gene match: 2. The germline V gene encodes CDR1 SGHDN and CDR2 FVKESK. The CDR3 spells CASSQGLAGSETQYF. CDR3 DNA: TGTGCCAGCAGCCAGGGACTAGCGGGATCAGAGACCCAGTACTTC.

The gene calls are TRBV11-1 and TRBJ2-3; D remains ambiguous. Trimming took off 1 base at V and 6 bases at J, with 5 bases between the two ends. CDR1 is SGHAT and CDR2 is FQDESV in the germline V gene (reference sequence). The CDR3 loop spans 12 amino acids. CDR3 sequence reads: CASSLGRDTQYF. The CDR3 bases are TGTGCCAGCAGCTTAGGGCGCGATACGCAGTATTTT.

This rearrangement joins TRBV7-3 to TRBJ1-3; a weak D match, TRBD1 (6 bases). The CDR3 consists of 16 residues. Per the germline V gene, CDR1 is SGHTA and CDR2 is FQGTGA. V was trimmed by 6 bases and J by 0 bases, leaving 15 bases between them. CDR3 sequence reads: CASSLDSPASGNTIYF. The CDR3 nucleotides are TGTGCCAGCAGTTTGGACAGTCCAGCCTCTGGAAACACCATATATTTT.

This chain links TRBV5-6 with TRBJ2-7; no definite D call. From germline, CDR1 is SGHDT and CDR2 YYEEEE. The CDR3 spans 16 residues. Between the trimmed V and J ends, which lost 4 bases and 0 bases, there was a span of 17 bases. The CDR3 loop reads CASSRRAVQSSYEQYF. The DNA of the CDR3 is TGTGCCAGCAGCCGCCGGGCGGTCCAAAGCTCCTACGAGCAGTACTTC. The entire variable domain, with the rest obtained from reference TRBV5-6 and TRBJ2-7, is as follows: DAGVTQSPTHLIKTRGQQVTLRCSPKSGHDTVSWYQQALGQGPQFIFQYYEEEERQRGNFPDRFSGHQFPNYSSELNVNALLLGDSALYLCASSRRAVQSSYEQYFGPGTRLTVT.

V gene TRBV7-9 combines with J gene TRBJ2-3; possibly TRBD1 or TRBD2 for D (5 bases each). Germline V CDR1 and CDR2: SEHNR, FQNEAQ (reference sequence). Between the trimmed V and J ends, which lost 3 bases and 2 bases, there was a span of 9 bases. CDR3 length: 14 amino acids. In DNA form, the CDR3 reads TGTGCCAGCAGCTTCGGGACGGACACAGATACGCAGTATTTT. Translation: CASSFGTDTDTQYF. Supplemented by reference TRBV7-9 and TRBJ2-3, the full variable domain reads DTGVSQNPRHKITKRGQNVTFRCDPISEHNRLYWYRQTLGQGPEFLTYFQNEAQLEKSRLLSDRFSAERPKGSFSTLEIQRTEQGDSAMYLCASSFGTDTDTQYFGPGTRLTVL.

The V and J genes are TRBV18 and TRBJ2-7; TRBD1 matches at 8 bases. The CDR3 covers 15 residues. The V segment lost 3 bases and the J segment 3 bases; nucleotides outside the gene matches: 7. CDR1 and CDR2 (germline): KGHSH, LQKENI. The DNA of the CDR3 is TGTGCCAGCTCACCCGCAGGACAGGGAAACTACGAGCAGTACTTC. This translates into CASSPAGQGNYEQYF.

The CDR3 sequence: CASSPAGNTIYF. In nucleotides, the CDR3 is TGTGCCAGCAGCCCCGCGGGAAACACCATATATTTT. The V and J genes are TRBV5-8 and TRBJ1-3; D is ambiguous. V gave up 4 bases and J gave up 4 bases, with 6 bases separating them. CDR3 length: 12 amino acids. Germline loops: CDR1 SGHTS, CDR2 YDEGEE.

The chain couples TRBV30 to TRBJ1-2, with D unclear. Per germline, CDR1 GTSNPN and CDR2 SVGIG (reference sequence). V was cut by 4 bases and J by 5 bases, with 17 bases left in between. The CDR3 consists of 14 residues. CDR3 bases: TGTGCCTGGACTCTGGGTCTTCCCGGGTATGGCTACACCTTC. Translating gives CAWTLGLPGYGYTF.

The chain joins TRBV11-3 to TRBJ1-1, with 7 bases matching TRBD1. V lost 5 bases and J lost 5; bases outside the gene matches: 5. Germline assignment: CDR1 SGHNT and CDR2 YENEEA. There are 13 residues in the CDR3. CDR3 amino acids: CASSRQGVTEAFF. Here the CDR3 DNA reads TGTGCCAGCAGCCGACAGGGAGTTACTGAAGCTTTCTTT. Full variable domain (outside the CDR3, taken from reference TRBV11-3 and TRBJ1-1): EAGVVQSPRYKIIEKKQPVAFWCNPISGHNTLYWYLQNLGQGPELLIRYENEEAVDDSQLPKDRFSAERLKGVDSTLKIQPAELGDSAVYLCASSRQGVTEAFFGQGTRLTVV.

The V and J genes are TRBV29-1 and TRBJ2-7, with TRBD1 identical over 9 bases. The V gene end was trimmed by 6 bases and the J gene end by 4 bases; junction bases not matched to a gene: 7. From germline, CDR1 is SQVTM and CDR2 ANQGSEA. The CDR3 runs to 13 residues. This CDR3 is CSVGTGRGYEQYF. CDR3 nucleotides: TGCAGCGTGGGGACAGGGAGGGGGTACGAGCAGTACTTC.

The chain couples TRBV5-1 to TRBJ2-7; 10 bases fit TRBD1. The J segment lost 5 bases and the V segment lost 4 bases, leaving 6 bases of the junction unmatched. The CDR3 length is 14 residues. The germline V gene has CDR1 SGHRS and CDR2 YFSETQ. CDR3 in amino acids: CASSPGQGVHEQYF. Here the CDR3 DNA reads TGCGCCAGCAGCCCTGGACAGGGGGTCCACGAGCAGTACTTC. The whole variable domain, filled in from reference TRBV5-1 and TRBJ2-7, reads KAGVTQTPRYLIKTRGQQVTLSCSPISGHRSVSWYQQTPGQGLQFLFEYFSETQRNKGNFPGRFSGRQFSNSRSEMNVSTLELGDSALYLCASSPGQGVHEQYFGPGTRLTVT.

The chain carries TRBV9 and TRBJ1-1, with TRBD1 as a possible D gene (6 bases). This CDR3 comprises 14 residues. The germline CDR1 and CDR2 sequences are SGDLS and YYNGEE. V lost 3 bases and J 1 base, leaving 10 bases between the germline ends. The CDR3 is CASSAGVRNTEAFF. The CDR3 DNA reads TGTGCCAGCAGCGCAGGGGTGAGGAACACTGAAGCTTTCTTT.